Presented here are 30 T cell receptor beta chains from one specimen sequenced in a study of T cells after yellow fever vaccination. Each CDR3 protein gets one entry after TCRdb re-called the 5' RACE reads with MiXCR. The sample lists around 350,000 distinct CDR3 sequences; around 10% were seen once. Source: PBMCs, taken on the day of the first yellow fever vaccination. The source is a man between 18 and 35 years old who received the YFV17D yellow fever vaccine.

This clonotype was counted between two and nine times. V gene TRBV25-1 combines with J gene TRBJ1-2; D gene ambiguous. The CDR3 is made up of 12 amino acids. Deletions cut 3 bases from V and 4 bases from J, with 6 bases between. Germline V gene data show CDR1 as MGHDK and CDR2 as SYGVNS. For the CDR3, the DNA is TGTGCCAGCAGTGAGTTACGCTATGGCTACACCTTC. This codes for CASSELRYGYTF.

This clonotype was counted between two and nine times. The V call is TRBV3-1, the J call TRBJ2-5, with D hard to call. Between the trimmed V and J ends, which lost 0 bases and 1 base, there was a span of 9 bases. Germline V CDR1 and CDR2: LGHDT, YNNKEL (reference sequence). The CDR3 extends over 15 amino acids. The CDR3 reads CASSQDLRVQETQYF. CDR3 in DNA: TGTGCCAGCAGCCAAGATCTTAGGGTCCAAGAGACCCAGTACTTC.

This clonotype was counted at least ten times. The chain joins TRBV7-3 to TRBJ2-2, with 9 bases lining up with TRBD2. V shed 6 bases, J shed 6 bases, and the junction held 11 bases outside the gene matches. Germline lookup yields CDR1 SGHTA and CDR2 FQGTGA. The CDR3 spans 16 residues. In DNA, the CDR3 is TGTGCCAGCAGGCCACCGGGACTAGCTGTCGCCGGGGAGCTGTTTTTT. This encodes CASRPPGLAVAGELFF. Using reference TRBV7-3 and TRBJ2-2 for the parts outside the CDR3, the full variable domain is GAGVSQTPSNKVTEKGKYVELRCDPISGHTALYWYRQSLGQGPEFLIYFQGTGAADDSGLPNDRFFAVRPEGSVSTLKIQRTERGDSAVYLCASRPPGLAVAGELFFGEGSRLTVL.

This clonotype was counted a few times. This sequence joins TRBV6-2 or TRBV6-3 and TRBJ2-5, with D possibly being TRBD2 (6 bases). The CDR3 has 15 amino acids. V was pared by 6 bases and J by 4 bases, with 18 bases between. Germline V CDR1 and CDR2: MNHEY, SVGEGT. In nucleotides, the CDR3 is TGTGCCAGCAGCGGTGCGGGGTCAACTCGAGAGACCCAGTACTTC. This translates into CASSGAGSTRETQYF.

This chain uses TRBV2 with TRBJ2-7; unclear D gene. Germline assignment: CDR1 SNHLY and CDR2 FYNNEI. The CDR3 runs 15 residues. V shed 4 bases and J shed 6 bases, with 19 bases lying between them. The CDR3 sequence is CASSARITSSGEQYF. The CDR3 DNA sequence: TGTGCCAGCAGTGCACGGATCACAAGTTCCGGCGAGCAGTACTTC.

Only a few counts were recorded for this clonotype. The chain links TRBV7-9 to TRBJ1-4; D uncertain. The CDR3 covers 14 residues. The V gene's germline CDR1 is SEHNR and CDR2 FQNEAQ (reference sequence). V was shortened by 5 bases and J by 7 bases, with 14 bases between the two germline ends. The CDR3 loop reads CASSPHGSLEKLFF. The DNA for the CDR3 is TGTGCCAGCAGCCCCCACGGGTCGCTTGAAAAACTGTTTTTT.

This clonotype appeared a few times. CDR3 residues: CASSQILGAGANVLTF. CDR3 sequence (DNA): TGTGCCAGCAGTCAGATTTTAGGGGCTGGGGCCAACGTCCTGACTTTC. The chain uses TRBV12-3 or TRBV12-4 and TRBJ2-6, with a weak D call TRBD1 (5 bases). The CDR3 is 16 amino acids. The V and J ends lost 5 bases and 2 bases respectively, with 13 bases between them.

The chain recombines TRBV24-1 with TRBJ2-1, with D unclear. V lost 5 bases and J lost 8, with 12 bases in between. Germline CDR1 and CDR2: KGHDR and SFDVKD. The CDR3 has 13 amino acids. CDR3 amino acids: CATSVGSSYEQFF. As DNA, the CDR3 is TGTGCCACCAGTGTTGGCAGTTCGTATGAGCAGTTCTTC.

This clonotype has a handful of counts. This rearrangement joins TRBV6-5 to TRBJ2-3; the match to TRBD2 covers 9 bases. The CDR3 runs 17 residues. Germline CDR1 MNHEY, CDR2 SVGAGI. V gave up 0 bases and J gave up 5 bases; unmatched junction bases: 9. The CDR3 protein is CASSYSGGGAWGDTQYF. DNA for the CDR3: TGTGCCAGCAGTTACTCGGGCGGGGGGGCCTGGGGAGATACGCAGTATTTT.

The chain joins TRBV20-1 to TRBJ2-7; 7 bases match TRBD1. The trim removed 2 bases at V and 0 bases at J, leaving 4 bases unmatched. The CDR3 runs to 14 residues. Germline lookup yields CDR1 DFQATT and CDR2 SNEGSKA (reference sequence). The CDR3 here is CSARNRDSSYEQYF. The CDR3 DNA follows: TGCAGTGCTAGAAACCGGGACAGCTCCTACGAGCAGTACTTC.

This clonotype has at least ten counts. The chain joins TRBV12-3 or TRBV12-4 to TRBJ1-6; weak D call: TRBD1 (5 bases). V was cut by 3 bases and J by 7 bases, with 13 bases left in between. The CDR3 totals 15 residues. CDR3 DNA: TGTGCCAGCAGTTTTGGCAGGGCGTTCAATTCACCCCTCCACTTT. As protein: CASSFGRAFNSPLHF.

This clonotype was counted a few times. The rearrangement links TRBV7-9 to TRBJ2-5; TRBD1 is a possible D gene (5 bases). The CDR3 covers 11 residues. Per germline, CDR1 SEHNR and CDR2 FQNEAQ (reference sequence). The V end was cut by 5 bases, the J end by 5 bases, with 6 bases between. The CDR3 DNA is TGTGCCAGCAGCGACAGCGAGACCCAGTACTTC. It encodes CASSDSETQYF.

This clonotype was found a few times. The CDR3 region has the DNA TGTGCCAGCAGCTTTTGGACAGTCGGCGATGAGCAGTTCTTC. Protein: CASSFWTVGDEQFF. This rearrangement joins TRBV7-9 to TRBJ2-1; possible D gene TRBD1, 6 bases. Germline V gene lookup returns CDR1 SEHNR and CDR2 FQNEAQ (reference sequence). This CDR3 has 14 residues. V dropped 3 bases and J dropped 8 bases, with 14 bases sitting between them.

Judged by abundance, this clonotype is medium-sized. V usage is TRBV12-3 or TRBV12-4 and J usage is TRBJ1-6, with TRBD1 identical over 9 bases. The CDR3 covers 15 residues. V dropped 3 bases and J dropped 7; count of bases not matched to a gene: 4. CDR3 in DNA: TGTGCCAGCAGTTTTTTGGGACAGGGAAATTCACCCCTCCACTTT. Amino acids: CASSFLGQGNSPLHF.

This clonotype showed up just a few times. V and J are TRBV5-1 and TRBJ1-1; D is perhaps TRBD1 (5 bases). The CDR3 spans 14 residues. Germline V gene data show CDR1 as SGHRS and CDR2 as YFSETQ. Deletions cut 5 bases from V and 2 bases from J, with 13 bases between. The chain's CDR3 is CASSFWDVNTEAFF. The CDR3 coding sequence is TGCGCCAGCAGTTTTTGGGACGTCAACACTGAAGCTTTCTTT.

This clonotype came up a few times. The chain uses TRBV20-1 and TRBJ2-3; D uncertain. This CDR3 is 14 amino acids long. V dropped 3 bases and J dropped 3 bases, with 13 bases sitting between them. Germline CDR1 is DFQATT and CDR2 is SNEGSKA (reference sequence). CDR3 bases: TGCAGTGCTAGTACACATATCCTTACAGATACGCAGTATTTT. It encodes CSASTHILTDTQYF.

The chain has TRBV7-2 and TRBJ2-7; tentative D call: TRBD1 (5 bases). Germline V gene sequence: CDR1 SGHTA, CDR2 FQGNSA. V dropped 5 bases and J dropped 2 bases, with 16 bases sitting between them. CDR3 length equals 15 residues. CDR3 amino acids: CASSTGPRSTYEQYF. CDR3 nucleotide sequence: TGTGCCAGCAGCACAGGCCCCCGGTCCACCTACGAGCAGTACTTC.

The chain uses TRBV5-1 and TRBJ2-3; D unresolved. Trimming cost V 1 base and J 3 bases, with 6 bases left between them. The CDR3 loop spans 13 amino acids. Germline assignment: CDR1 SGHRS and CDR2 YFSETQ. The DNA of the CDR3 is TGCGCCAGCAGCTTGTTTGTGACAGATACGCAGTATTTT. Protein product: CASSLFVTDTQYF.

The chain employs TRBV6-1 and TRBJ1-6; TRBD1 agrees at 7 bases. The trim removed 2 bases at V and 10 bases at J, leaving 11 bases unmatched. The CDR3 extends over 16 amino acids. Germline values: CDR1 MNHNS, CDR2 SASEGT. CDR3 sequence reads: CASSERSGQGGSPLHF. The CDR3 region has the DNA TGTGCCAGCAGTGAACGTTCAGGTCAGGGGGGATCACCCCTCCACTTT.

J is TRBJ1-1 and V is TRBV6-5; TRBD1 might be the D (5 bases). The CDR3 is made up of 13 amino acids. The germline V gene encodes CDR1 MNHEY and CDR2 SVGAGI. V was clipped by 8 bases and J by 3 bases, with 13 bases between them. The CDR3 protein is CASVTGADTEAFF. The CDR3 region has the DNA TGTGCCAGCGTTACAGGAGCGGACACTGAAGCTTTCTTT.

This clonotype was seen more than once but under ten times. This chain connects TRBV6-2 or TRBV6-3 to TRBJ2-7; D possibly corresponds to TRBD1 (5 bases). This CDR3 is built from 14 residues. Trimming shortened V by 2 bases and J by 5 bases, and 13 bases separated the two germline ends. Germline V gives CDR1 MNHEY, CDR2 SVGEGT. The CDR3 region has the DNA TGTGCCAGCAGTTACCGCCGAACAGGCCACGAGCAGTACTTC. Its protein is CASSYRRTGHEQYF.

The rearrangement links TRBV7-9 to TRBJ1-1; 9 bases match TRBD1. J was trimmed by 6 bases and V by 6 bases; bases with no gene match: 11. Germline lookup yields CDR1 SEHNR and CDR2 FQNEAQ (reference sequence). This CDR3 is 15 amino acids long. The CDR3 DNA follows: TGTGCCAGCAGTTGGACCGGGACAGGGAGTCCTGAAGCTTTCTTT. It translates to CASSWTGTGSPEAFF.

This clonotype was picked up a small number of times. The chain recombines TRBV4-3 with TRBJ2-7; the D is unclear. CDR1 is LGHNA and CDR2 is YSLEER in the germline V gene. V lost 0 bases and J lost 0, with 9 bases in between. The CDR3 runs 15 residues. CDR3 bases: TGCGCCAGCAGCCAAGATTGGGGTAGCTCCTACGAGCAGTACGTC. Protein sequence: CASSQDWGSSYEQYV.

This clonotype appeared a single time. The chain is built from TRBV4-1 and TRBJ2-1; D is possibly TRBD2 (6 bases). This CDR3 is built from 17 residues. V was cut by 5 bases and J by 0 bases, with 17 bases left in between. Germline CDR1 reads MGHRA; CDR2 reads YSYEKL. The CDR3 spells CASSSRTIASSYNEQFF. The DNA for the CDR3 is TGCGCCAGCAGCTCCAGGACTATCGCCAGCTCCTACAATGAGCAGTTCTTC.

The DNA for the CDR3 is TGCAGTGCCGAGACAGGGTTGGGTCAGCCCCAGCATTTT. Translating it yields CSAETGLGQPQHF. This sequence joins TRBV20-1 and TRBJ1-5; 7 bases are a match to TRBD1. Trimming removed 6 bases from V and 6 bases from J; junction bases left unmatched: 8. There are 13 residues in the CDR3. Germline V gives CDR1 DFQATT, CDR2 SNEGSKA (reference sequence).

This clonotype was detected a few times. The chain combines TRBV10-3 with TRBJ2-2; maybe TRBD2 (6 bases). Germline-derived CDR1 and CDR2 are ENHRY and SYGVKD. Trimming pared 6 bases from V and 1 base from J, leaving 15 bases between. The CDR3 consists of 16 residues. CDR3 sequence: CAISRLTSRNTGELFF. CDR3 DNA sequence: TGTGCCATCAGCCGCCTGACTAGTAGGAACACCGGGGAGCTGTTTTTT.

The chain links TRBV6-2 or TRBV6-3 to TRBJ2-6, with no clear D. The germline V and J ends were trimmed by 5 bases and 2 bases, with 7 bases remaining between them. The CDR3 contains 14 residues. The germline CDR1 and CDR2 sequences are MNHEY and SVGEGT. CDR3 loop: CASSADAGANVLTF. The CDR3 bases are TGTGCCAGCAGTGCGGATGCTGGGGCCAACGTCCTGACTTTC.

V usage is TRBV3-1 and J usage is TRBJ1-2; D is possibly TRBD1 (5 bases). Germline CDR1 reads LGHDT; CDR2 reads YNNKEL (reference sequence). The CDR3 length is 14 residues. V was pared by 0 bases and J by 7 bases, with 12 bases between. CDR3 DNA sequence: TGTGCCAGCAGCCAAGATATCGCAGGGTTTGGCTACACCTTC. Its translation is CASSQDIAGFGYTF.

This clonotype has a handful of counts. The chain uses TRBV5-1 and TRBJ2-5; D unclear. The CDR3 is 15 residues long. V lost 3 bases, J lost 2 bases, and 14 bases lay in between. CDR1 is SGHRS, CDR2 YFSETQ, per germline. CDR3 residues: CASSWEYGPQETQYF. In nucleotides, the CDR3 is TGCGCCAGCAGCTGGGAATATGGACCTCAAGAGACCCAGTACTTC.

In its sample, this clonotype was seen a few times. The chain uses TRBV6-2 or TRBV6-3 and TRBJ2-5, with TRBD2 matching over 9 bases. The CDR3 covers 15 residues. Germline CDR1 and CDR2: MNHEY and SVGEGT. The ends lost 2 bases at V and 5 bases at J; junction bases unmatched: 6. Written as DNA, the CDR3 is TGTGCCAGCAGTTACGACGCTAGCGGGGCTGAGACCCAGTACTTC. Its translation: CASSYDASGAETQYF.